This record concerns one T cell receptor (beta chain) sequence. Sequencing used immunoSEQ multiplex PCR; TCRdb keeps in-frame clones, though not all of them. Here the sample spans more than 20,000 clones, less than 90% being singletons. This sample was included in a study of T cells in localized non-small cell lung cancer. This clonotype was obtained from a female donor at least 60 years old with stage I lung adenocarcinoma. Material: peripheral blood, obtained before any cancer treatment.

The chain's CDR3 is CASSVVSGRAGTGELFF. As DNA, the CDR3 is TGTGCCAGCAGCGTAGTTAGCGGGAGGGCCGGGACCGGGGAGCTGTTTTTT. The V call is TRBV9, the J call TRBJ2-2; 11 nucleotides agree with TRBD2. Germline V gives CDR1 SGDLS, CDR2 YYNGEE. The CDR3 contains 17 residues. Trimming removed 0 bases from V and 5 bases from J; junction bases left unmatched: 6. Full variable domain (rest looked up from reference TRBV9 and TRBJ2-2): DSGVTQTPKHLITATGQRVTLRCSPRSGDLSVYWYQQSLDQGLQFLIQYYNGEERAKGNILERFSAQQFPDLHSELNLSSLELGDSALYFCASSVVSGRAGTGELFFGEGSRLTVL.